This T cell receptor beta chain was recorded in a study of shared clonotypes between healthy human individuals. Study-wide results and limits: What rarefaction showed was incomplete sorted-subset sequencing despite large depth. Some clonotypes were shared by all four sorted-subset donors, while others were not shared. The non-shared ones had lower generation probabilities than the shared ones.

Approximately 200 ng DNA, 30,000 to 35,000 T cell genomes, went into each sorted-subset replicate PCR. Repertoires were generated with immunoSEQ multiplex PCR, while TCRdb's copy carries only in-frame clones and drops some. The repertoire holds some 500,000 clones, 90% to 97% seen once, with 0.055% to 0.075% in the top ten. A note on this clone: Its specificity is unknown.

Adult Caucasians living in Nashville, Tennessee made up all of the donors. The CDR3 has 15 amino acids. V dropped 0 bases and J dropped 1 base, with 8 bases sitting between them. Germline V gives CDR1 SGHRS, CDR2 YFSETQ. J is TRBJ2-1 and V is TRBV5-1, with D perhaps matching TRBD1 (5 bases). The source is a woman in her 30s in good health. Material for sequencing was naive CD4+ T cells sorted from blood. Subset here: CD45RA+ positively selected. The CDR3 coding sequence is TGCGCCAGCAGCTTGGTGGACATATCCTACAATGAGCAGTTCTTC. Its translation: CASSLVDISYNEQFF.